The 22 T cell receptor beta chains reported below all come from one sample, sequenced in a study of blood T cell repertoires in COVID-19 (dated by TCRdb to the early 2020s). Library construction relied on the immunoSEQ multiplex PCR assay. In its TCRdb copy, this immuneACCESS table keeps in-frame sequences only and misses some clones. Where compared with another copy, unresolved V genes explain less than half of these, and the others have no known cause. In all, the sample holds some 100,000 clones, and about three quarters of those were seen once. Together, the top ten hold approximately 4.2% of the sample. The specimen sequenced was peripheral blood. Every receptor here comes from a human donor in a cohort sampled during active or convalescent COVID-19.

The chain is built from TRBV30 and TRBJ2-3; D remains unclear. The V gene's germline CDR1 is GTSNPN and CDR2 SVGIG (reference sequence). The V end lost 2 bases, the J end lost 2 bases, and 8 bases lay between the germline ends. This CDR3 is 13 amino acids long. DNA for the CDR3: TGTGCCTGGAGTATTAGAGCCACAGATACGCAGTATTTT. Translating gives CAWSIRATDTQYF. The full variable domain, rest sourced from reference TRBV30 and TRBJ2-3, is SQTIHQWPATLVQPVGSPLSLECTVEGTSNPNLYWYRQAAGRGLQLLFYSVGIGQISSEVPQNLSASRPQDRQFILSSKKLLLSDSGFYLCAWSIRATDTQYFGPGTRLTVL.

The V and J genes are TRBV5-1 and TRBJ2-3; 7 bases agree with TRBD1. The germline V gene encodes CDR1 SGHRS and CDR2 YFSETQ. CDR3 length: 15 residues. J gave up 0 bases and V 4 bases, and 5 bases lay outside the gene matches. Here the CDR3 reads CASSIGTVSTDTQYF. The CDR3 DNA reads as TGCGCCAGCAGCATTGGGACAGTTAGCACAGATACGCAGTATTTT.

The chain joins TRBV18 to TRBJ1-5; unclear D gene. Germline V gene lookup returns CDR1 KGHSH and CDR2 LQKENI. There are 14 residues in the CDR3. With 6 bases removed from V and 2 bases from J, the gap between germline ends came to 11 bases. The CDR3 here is CASSDGGGNQPQHF. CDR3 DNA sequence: TGTGCCAGCTCGGACGGAGGTGGCAATCAGCCCCAGCATTTT.

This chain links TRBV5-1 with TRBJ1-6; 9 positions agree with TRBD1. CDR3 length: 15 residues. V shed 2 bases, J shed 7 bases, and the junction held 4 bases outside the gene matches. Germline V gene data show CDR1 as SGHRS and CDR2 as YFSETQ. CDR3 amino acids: CASSLQGARNSPLHF. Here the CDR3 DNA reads TGCGCCAGCAGCTTACAGGGGGCGCGGAATTCACCCCTCCACTTT. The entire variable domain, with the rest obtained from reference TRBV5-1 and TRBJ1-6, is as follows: KAGVTQTPRYLIKTRGQQVTLSCSPISGHRSVSWYQQTPGQGLQFLFEYFSETQRNKGNFPGRFSGRQFSNSRSEMNVSTLELGDSALYLCASSLQGARNSPLHFGNGTRLTVT.

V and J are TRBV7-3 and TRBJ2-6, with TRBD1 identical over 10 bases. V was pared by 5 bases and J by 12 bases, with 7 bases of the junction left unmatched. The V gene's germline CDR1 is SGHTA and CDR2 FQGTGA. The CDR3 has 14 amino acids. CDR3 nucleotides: TGTGCCAGCAGCCCAAGGACAGGGGGAGCCGTCCTGACTTTC. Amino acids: CASSPRTGGAVLTF.

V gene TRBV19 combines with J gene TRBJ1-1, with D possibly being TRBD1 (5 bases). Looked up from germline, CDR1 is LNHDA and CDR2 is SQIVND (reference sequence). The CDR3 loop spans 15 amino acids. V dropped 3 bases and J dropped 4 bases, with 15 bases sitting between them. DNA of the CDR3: TGTGCCAGTAGTATTTCCAGGGCCCCGGGCACTGAAGCTTTCTTT. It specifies CASSISRAPGTEAFF. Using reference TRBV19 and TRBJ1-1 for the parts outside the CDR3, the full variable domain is DGGITQSPKYLFRKEGQNVTLSCEQNLNHDAMYWYRQDPGQGLRLIYYSQIVNDFQKGDIAEGYSVSREKKESFPLTVTSAQKNPTAFYLCASSISRAPGTEAFFGQGTRLTVV.

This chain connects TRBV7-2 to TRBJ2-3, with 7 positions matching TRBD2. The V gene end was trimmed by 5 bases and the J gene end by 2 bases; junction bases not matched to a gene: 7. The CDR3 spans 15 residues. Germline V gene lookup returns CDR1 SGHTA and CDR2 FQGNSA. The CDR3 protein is CASSRWRGNTDTQYF. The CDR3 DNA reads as TGTGCCAGCAGCCGTTGGCGGGGGAACACAGATACGCAGTATTTT.

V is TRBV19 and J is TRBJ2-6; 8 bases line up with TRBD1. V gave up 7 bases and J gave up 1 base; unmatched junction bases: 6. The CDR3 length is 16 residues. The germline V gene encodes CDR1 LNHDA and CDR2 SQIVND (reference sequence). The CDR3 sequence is CASTSGGRSGANVLTF. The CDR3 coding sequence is TGTGCCAGTACCTCAGGGGGCAGGTCTGGGGCCAACGTCCTGACTTTC.

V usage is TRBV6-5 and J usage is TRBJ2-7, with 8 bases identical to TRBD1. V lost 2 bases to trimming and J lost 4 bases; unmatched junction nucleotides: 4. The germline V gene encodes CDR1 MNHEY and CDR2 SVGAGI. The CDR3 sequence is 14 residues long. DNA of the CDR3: TGTGCCAGCAGTTACCACGGACAGGGTTACGAGCAGTACTTC. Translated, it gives CASSYHGQGYEQYF.

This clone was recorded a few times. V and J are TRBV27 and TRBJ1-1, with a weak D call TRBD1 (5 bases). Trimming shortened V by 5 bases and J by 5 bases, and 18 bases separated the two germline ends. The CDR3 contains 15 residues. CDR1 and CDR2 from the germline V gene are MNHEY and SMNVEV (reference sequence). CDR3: CASSGSDGRGTEAFF. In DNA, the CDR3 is TGTGCCAGCAGTGGATCAGACGGACGGGGGACTGAAGCTTTCTTT.

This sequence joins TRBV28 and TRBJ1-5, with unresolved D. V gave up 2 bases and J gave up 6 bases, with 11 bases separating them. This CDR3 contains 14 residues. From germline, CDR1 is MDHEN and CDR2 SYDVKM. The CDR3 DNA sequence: TGTGCCAGCAGTTTACACGAGTTTGGTCAGCCCCAGCATTTT. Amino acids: CASSLHEFGQPQHF.

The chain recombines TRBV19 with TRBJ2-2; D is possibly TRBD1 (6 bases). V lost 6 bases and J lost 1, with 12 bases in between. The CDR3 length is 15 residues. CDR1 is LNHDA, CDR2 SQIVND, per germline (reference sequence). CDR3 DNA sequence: TGTGCCAGTAGCCAGGGGCAGCTGAACACCGGGGAGCTGTTTTTT. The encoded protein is CASSQGQLNTGELFF. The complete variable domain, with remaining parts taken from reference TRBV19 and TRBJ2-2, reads DGGITQSPKYLFRKEGQNVTLSCEQNLNHDAMYWYRQDPGQGLRLIYYSQIVNDFQKGDIAEGYSVSREKKESFPLTVTSAQKNPTAFYLCASSQGQLNTGELFFGEGSRLTVL.

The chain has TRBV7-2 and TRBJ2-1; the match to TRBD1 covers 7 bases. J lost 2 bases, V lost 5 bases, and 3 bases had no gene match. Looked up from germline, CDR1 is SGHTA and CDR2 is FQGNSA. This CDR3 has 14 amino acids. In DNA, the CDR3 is TGTGCCAGCAGCCCCGGGACAGCCTACAATGAGCAGTTCTTC. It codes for CASSPGTAYNEQFF.

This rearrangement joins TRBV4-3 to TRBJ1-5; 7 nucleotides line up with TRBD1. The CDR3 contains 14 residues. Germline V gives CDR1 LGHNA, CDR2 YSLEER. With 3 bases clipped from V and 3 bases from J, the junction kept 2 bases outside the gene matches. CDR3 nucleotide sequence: TGCGCCAGCAGCCATACAGGGGTCAATCAGCCCCAGCATTTT. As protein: CASSHTGVNQPQHF.

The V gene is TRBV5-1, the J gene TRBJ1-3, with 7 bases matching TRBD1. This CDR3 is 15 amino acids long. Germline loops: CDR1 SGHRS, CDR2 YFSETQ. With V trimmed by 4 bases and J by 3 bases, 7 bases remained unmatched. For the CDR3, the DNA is TGCGCCAGCAGCGACACCTGGACAGGTGGAAACACCATATATTTT. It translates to CASSDTWTGGNTIYF.

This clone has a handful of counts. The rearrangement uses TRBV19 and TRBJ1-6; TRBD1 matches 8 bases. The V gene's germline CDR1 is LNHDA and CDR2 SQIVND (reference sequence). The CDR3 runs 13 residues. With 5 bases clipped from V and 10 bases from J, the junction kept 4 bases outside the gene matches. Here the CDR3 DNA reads TGTGCCAGTAGTCGACAGGGGCCGTCACCCCTCCACTTT. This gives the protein CASSRQGPSPLHF. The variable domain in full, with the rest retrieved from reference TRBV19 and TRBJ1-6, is DGGITQSPKYLFRKEGQNVTLSCEQNLNHDAMYWYRQDPGQGLRLIYYSQIVNDFQKGDIAEGYSVSREKKESFPLTVTSAQKNPTAFYLCASSRQGPSPLHFGNGTRLTVT.

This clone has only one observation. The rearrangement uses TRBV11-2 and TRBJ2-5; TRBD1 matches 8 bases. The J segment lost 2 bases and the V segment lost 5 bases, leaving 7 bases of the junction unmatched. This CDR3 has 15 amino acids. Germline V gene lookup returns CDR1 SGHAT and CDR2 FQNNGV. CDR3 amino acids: CASSPGQGSQETQYF. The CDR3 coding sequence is TGTGCCAGCAGCCCCGGACAGGGATCTCAAGAGACCCAGTACTTC.

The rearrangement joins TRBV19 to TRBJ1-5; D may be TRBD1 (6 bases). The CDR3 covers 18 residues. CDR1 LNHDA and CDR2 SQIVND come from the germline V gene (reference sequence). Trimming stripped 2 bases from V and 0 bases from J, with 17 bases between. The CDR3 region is CASSISKVSGASNQPQHF. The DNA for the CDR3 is TGTGCCAGTAGTATAAGCAAGGTCTCAGGGGCTAGCAATCAGCCCCAGCATTTT.

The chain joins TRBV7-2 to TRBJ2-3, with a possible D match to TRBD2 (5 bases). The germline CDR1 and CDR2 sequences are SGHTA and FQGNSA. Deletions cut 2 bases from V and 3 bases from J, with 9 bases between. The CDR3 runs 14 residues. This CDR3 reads CASSLNGVTDTQYF. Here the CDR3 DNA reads TGTGCCAGCAGCTTAAACGGGGTGACAGATACGCAGTATTTT.

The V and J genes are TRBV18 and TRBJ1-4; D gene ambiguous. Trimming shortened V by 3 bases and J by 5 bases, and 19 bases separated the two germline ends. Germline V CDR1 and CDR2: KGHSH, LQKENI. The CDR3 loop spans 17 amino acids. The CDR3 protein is CASSPPIQEGSNEKLFF. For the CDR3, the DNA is TGTGCCAGCTCACCTCCTATCCAGGAAGGGAGCAATGAAAAACTGTTTTTT.

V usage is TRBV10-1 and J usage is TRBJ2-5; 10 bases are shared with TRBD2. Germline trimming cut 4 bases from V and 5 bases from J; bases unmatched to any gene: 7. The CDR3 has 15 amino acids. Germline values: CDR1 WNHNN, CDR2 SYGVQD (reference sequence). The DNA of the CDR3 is TGCGCCAGCAGTGCTAGCGGGGGCCTCCGGGAGACCCAGTACTTC. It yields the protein CASSASGGLRETQYF.

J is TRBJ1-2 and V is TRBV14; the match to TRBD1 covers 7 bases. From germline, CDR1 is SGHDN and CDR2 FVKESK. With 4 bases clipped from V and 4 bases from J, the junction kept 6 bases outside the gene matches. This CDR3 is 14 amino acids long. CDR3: CASSRIQGSYGYTF. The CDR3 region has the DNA TGTGCCAGCAGCCGAATACAGGGGTCCTATGGCTACACCTTC.